This TCR beta chain was sequenced in a study of blood T cell repertoires in COVID-19. Generated by immunoSEQ multiplex PCR, the TCRdb table keeps only in-frame clones and is missing some. The data show a few hundred thousand clones, with about 91% seen just once and 5.5% to 8.5% held by the top ten. V lost 3 bases and J lost 4; bases outside the gene matches: 5. The CDR3 loop spans 15 amino acids. Germline V gene sequence: CDR1 MDHEN, CDR2 SYDVKM. The sequenced material came from peripheral blood. The gene calls are TRBV28 and TRBJ2-1, with 8 nucleotides matching TRBD1. This receptor was taken from a woman aged 25 to 39 who had recovered from COVID-19. The CDR3 nucleotides read TGTGCCAGCAGTTTCGGGCAGGGGGCATACAATGAGCAGTTCTTC. This gives the protein CASSFGQGAYNEQFF.